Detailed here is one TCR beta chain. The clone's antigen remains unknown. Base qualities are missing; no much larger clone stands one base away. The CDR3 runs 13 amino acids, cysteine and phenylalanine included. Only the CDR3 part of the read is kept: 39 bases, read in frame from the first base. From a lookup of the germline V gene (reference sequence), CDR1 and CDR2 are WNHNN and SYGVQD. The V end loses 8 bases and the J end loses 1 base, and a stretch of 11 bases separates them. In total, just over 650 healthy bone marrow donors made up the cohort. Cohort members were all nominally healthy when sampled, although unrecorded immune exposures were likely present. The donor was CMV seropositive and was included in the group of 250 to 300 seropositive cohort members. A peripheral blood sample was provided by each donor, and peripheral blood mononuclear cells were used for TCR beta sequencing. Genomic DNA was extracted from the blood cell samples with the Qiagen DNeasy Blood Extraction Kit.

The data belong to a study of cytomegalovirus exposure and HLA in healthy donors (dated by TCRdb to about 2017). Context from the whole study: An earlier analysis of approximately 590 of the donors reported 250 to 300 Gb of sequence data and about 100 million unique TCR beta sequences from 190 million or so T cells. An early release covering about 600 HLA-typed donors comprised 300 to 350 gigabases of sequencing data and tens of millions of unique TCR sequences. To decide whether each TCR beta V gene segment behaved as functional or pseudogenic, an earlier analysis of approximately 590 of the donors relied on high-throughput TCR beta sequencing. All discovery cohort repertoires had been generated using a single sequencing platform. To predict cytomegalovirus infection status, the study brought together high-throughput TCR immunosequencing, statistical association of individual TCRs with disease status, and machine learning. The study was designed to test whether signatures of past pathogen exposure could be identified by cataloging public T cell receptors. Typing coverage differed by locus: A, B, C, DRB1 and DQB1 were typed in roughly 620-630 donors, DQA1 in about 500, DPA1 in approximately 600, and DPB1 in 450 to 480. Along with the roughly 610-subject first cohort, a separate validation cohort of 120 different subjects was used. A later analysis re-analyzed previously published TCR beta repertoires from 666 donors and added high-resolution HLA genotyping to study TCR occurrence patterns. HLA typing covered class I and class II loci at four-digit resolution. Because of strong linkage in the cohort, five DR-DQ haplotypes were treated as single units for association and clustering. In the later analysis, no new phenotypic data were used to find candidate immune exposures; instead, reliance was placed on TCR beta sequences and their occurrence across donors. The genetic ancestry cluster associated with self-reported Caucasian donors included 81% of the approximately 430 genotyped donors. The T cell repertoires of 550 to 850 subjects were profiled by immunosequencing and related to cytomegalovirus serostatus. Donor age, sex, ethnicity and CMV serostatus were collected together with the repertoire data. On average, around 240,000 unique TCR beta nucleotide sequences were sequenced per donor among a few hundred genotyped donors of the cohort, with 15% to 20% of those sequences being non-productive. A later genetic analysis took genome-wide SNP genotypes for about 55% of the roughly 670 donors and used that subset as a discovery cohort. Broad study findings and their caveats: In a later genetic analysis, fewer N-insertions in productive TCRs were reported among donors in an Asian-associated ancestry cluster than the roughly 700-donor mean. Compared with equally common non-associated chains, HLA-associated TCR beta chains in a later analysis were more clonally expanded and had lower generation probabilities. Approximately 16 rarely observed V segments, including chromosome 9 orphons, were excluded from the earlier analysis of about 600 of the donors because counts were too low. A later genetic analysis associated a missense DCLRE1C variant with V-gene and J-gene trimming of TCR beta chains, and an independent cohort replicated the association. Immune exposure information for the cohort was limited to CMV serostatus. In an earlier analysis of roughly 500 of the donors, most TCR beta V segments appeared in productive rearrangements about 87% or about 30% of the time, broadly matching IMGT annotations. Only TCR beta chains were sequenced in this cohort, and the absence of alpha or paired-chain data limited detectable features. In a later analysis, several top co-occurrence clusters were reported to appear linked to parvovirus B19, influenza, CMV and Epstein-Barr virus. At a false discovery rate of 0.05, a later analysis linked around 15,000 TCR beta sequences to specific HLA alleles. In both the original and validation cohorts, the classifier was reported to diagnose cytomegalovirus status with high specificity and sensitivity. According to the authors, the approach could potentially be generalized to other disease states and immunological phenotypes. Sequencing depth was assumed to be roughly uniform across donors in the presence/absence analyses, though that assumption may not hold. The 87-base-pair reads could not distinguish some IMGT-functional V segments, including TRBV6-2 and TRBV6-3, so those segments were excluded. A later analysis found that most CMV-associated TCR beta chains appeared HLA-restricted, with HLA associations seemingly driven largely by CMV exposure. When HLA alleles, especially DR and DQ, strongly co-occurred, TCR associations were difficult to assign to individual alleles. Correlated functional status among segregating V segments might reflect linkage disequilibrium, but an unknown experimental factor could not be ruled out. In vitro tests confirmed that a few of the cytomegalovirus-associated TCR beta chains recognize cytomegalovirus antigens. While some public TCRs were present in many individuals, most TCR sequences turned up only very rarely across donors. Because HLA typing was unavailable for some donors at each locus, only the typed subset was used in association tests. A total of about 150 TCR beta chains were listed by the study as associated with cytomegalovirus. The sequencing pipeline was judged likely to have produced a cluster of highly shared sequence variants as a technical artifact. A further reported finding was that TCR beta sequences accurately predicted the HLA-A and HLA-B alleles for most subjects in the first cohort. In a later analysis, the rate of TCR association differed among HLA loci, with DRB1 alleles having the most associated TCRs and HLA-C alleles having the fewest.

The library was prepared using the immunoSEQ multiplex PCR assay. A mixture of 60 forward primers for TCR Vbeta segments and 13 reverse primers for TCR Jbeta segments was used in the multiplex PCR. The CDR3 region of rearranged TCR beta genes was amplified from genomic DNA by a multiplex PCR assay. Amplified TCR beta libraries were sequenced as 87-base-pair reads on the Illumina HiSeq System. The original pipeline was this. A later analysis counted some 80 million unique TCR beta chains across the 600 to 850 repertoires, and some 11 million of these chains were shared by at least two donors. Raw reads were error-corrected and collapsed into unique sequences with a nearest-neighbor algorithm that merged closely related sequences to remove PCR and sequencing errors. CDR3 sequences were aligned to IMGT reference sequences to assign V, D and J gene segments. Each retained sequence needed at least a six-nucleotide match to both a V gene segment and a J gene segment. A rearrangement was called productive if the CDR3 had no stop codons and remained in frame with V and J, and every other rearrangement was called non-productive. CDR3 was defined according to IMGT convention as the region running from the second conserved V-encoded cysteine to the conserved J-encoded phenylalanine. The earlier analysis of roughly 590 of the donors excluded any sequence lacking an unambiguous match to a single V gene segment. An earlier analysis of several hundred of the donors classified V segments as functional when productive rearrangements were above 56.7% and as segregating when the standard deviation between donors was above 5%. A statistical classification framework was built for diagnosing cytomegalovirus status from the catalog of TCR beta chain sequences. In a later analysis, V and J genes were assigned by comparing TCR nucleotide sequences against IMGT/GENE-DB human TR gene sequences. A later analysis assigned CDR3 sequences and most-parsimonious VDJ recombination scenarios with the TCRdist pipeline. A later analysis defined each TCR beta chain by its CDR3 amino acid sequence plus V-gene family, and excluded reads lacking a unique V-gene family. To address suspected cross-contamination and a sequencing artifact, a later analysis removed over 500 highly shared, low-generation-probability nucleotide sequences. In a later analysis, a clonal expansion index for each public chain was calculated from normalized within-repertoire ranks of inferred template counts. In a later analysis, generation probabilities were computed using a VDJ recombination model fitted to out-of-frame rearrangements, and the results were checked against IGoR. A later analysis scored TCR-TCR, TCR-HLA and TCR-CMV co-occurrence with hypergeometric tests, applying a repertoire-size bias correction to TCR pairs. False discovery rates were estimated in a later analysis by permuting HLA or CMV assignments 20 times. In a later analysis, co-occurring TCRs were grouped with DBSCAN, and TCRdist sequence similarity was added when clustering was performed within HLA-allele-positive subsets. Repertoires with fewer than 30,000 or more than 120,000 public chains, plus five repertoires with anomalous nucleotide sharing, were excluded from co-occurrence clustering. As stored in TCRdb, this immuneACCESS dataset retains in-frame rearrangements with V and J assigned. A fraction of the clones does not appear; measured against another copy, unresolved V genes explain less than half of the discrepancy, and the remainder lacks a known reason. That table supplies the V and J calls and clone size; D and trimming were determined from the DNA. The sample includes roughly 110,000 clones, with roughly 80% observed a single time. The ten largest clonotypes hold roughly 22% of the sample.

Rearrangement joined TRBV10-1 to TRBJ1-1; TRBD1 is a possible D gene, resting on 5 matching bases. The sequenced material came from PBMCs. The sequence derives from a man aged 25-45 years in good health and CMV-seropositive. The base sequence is TGCGCCAGCTCCCAGGGTCGGAACACTGAAGCTTTCTTT. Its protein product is CASSQGRNTEAFF.